This passage covers 26 T cell receptor beta chains from one sample sequenced in a study of T cells after yellow fever vaccination. Using its own MiXCR run on the 5' RACE reads, TCRdb lists one record per CDR3 protein. Among a few hundred thousand distinct CDR3 sequences, roughly 4.3% were seen once, and the ten largest hold 20% to 25%. Sequenced here: PBMCs, sampled 5 days after the yellow fever booster vaccination. These receptors came from a man between 18 and 29 years old who received the YFV17D yellow fever vaccine.

V and J are TRBV29-1 and TRBJ2-5; 7 nucleotides align to TRBD2. J gave up 1 base and V 0 bases, and 5 bases lay outside the gene matches. This CDR3 contains 15 residues. From germline, CDR1 is SQVTM and CDR2 ANQGSEA. CDR3 sequence reads: CSVEEGSGGQETQYF. CDR3 coding DNA: TGCAGCGTTGAAGAAGGATCGGGGGGCCAAGAGACCCAGTACTTC.

This clonotype was found many times. The chain links TRBV7-2 to TRBJ2-7; 9 bases line up with TRBD1. The germline CDR1 and CDR2 sequences are SGHTA and FQGNSA. J was trimmed by 1 base and V by 8 bases; bases with no gene match: 6. The CDR3 is 14 residues long. The DNA of the CDR3 is TGTGCCAGCCAAGCCGGGACAGGGTCCTACGAGCAGTACTTC. Translated: CASQAGTGSYEQYF.

In this sample, this clonotype turned up a few times. V gene TRBV7-2 combines with J gene TRBJ2-5, with D tentatively TRBD1 (6 bases). Germline CDR1 is SGHTA and CDR2 is FQGNSA. The CDR3 has 14 residues. V shed 3 bases and J shed 4 bases, with 12 bases lying between them. For the CDR3, the DNA is TGTGCCAGCAGCTTTCAGGGGTTAGGAGAGACCCAGTACTTC. This gives the protein CASSFQGLGETQYF. Complete variable domain (other parts from reference TRBV7-2 and TRBJ2-5): GAGVSQSPSNKVTEKGKDVELRCDPISGHTALYWYRQSLGQGLEFLIYFQGNSAPDKSGLPSDRFSAERTGGSVSTLTIQRTQQEDSAVYLCASSFQGLGETQYFGPGTRLLVL.

The chain employs TRBV27 and TRBJ2-2; 7 bases match TRBD1. Germline assignment: CDR1 MNHEY and CDR2 SMNVEV (reference sequence). This CDR3 contains 16 residues. J lost 6 bases, V lost 0 bases, and 7 bases had no gene match. This CDR3 is CASSLSPYRGPGELFF. DNA for the CDR3: TGTGCCAGCAGTTTATCCCCTTACAGGGGACCCGGGGAGCTGTTTTTT.

The sample holds many counts of this clonotype. The V and J genes are TRBV6-1 and TRBJ2-5; no clear D. Trimming removed 2 bases from V and 4 bases from J, with 5 bases in between. The CDR3 is 12 amino acids. Germline CDR1 MNHNS, CDR2 SASEGT. This CDR3 is CASSELVETQYF. The DNA of the CDR3 is TGTGCCAGCAGTGAACTGGTAGAGACCCAGTACTTC.

This clonotype occurred many times. This rearrangement joins TRBV4-3 to TRBJ1-1; D is ambiguous. The V and J ends lost 0 bases and 0 bases respectively, with 8 bases between them. From germline, CDR1 is LGHNA and CDR2 YSLEER. This CDR3 region has 15 residues. The CDR3 is CASSQDGFMNTEAFF. The CDR3 DNA sequence: TGCGCCAGCAGCCAAGACGGTTTCATGAACACTGAAGCTTTCTTT.

This clonotype was seen more than once but under ten times. The V and J genes are TRBV5-1 and TRBJ2-5; D uncertain. The CDR3 runs 14 residues. Trimming shortened V by 1 base and J by 2 bases, and 9 bases separated the two germline ends. Germline V CDR1 and CDR2: SGHRS, YFSETQ. CDR3 sequence reads: CASSLSQLQETQYF. The DNA for the CDR3 is TGCGCCAGCAGCTTGTCGCAGCTACAAGAGACCCAGTACTTC. The complete variable domain, with remaining parts taken from reference TRBV5-1 and TRBJ2-5, reads KAGVTQTPRYLIKTRGQQVTLSCSPISGHRSVSWYQQTPGQGLQFLFEYFSETQRNKGNFPGRFSGRQFSNSRSEMNVSTLELGDSALYLCASSLSQLQETQYFGPGTRLLVL.

The chain employs TRBV4-1 and TRBJ1-1; D perhaps matches TRBD1 (5 bases). The CDR3 spans 13 residues. Looked up from germline, CDR1 is MGHRA and CDR2 is YSYEKL. The V and J ends lost 1 base and 6 bases respectively, with 9 bases between them. Here the CDR3 reads CASSQVGTAEAFF. CDR3 DNA sequence: TGCGCCAGCAGCCAAGTGGGGACGGCTGAAGCTTTCTTT.

This clonotype was detected ten times or more. The chain recombines TRBV10-3 with TRBJ2-5; TRBD2 matches 8 bases. V shed 10 bases and J 5 bases; nucleotides not matched to a gene: 6. CDR3 size: 12 residues. The germline V gene encodes CDR1 ENHRY and CDR2 SYGVKD. The chain's CDR3 is CASAGRAETQYF. CDR3 in DNA: TGTGCCAGCGCCGGGAGGGCGGAGACCCAGTACTTC.

This clonotype was recorded many times. The chain joins TRBV7-8 to TRBJ2-2; D may correspond to TRBD1 or TRBD2 (5 bases each). The germline V and J ends were trimmed by 0 bases and 6 bases, with 17 bases remaining between them. The CDR3 contains 17 residues. Germline CDR1 and CDR2: SGHVS and FQNEAQ. Here the CDR3 DNA reads TGTGCCAGCAGCTTAGCATCGGGGACGGAGGTCCCCGGGGAGCTGTTTTTT. Its translation is CASSLASGTEVPGELFF.

The genes are TRBV24-1 and TRBJ2-1; D ambiguous. The V end was cut by 5 bases, the J end by 2 bases, with 9 bases between. Per germline, CDR1 KGHDR and CDR2 SFDVKD. The CDR3 is made up of 14 amino acids. CDR3 DNA: TGTGCCACCAGTGGGAGCAGTGCCTACAATGAGCAGTTCTTC. Protein product: CATSGSSAYNEQFF.

There are many counts of this clonotype. The rearrangement joins TRBV9 to TRBJ2-7; D perhaps matches TRBD2 (6 bases). CDR1 SGDLS and CDR2 YYNGEE come from the germline V gene. V was cut by 0 bases and J by 3 bases, with 10 bases left in between. This CDR3 has 14 residues. This chain's CDR3 is CASSVASVGYEQYF. The CDR3 DNA reads as TGTGCCAGCAGCGTAGCTAGCGTTGGCTACGAGCAGTACTTC.

The table lists this clonotype with many counts. The DNA of the CDR3 is TGTGCCAGCACCCATTTCGGCGGGAGCACAGATACGCAGTATTTT. Protein sequence: CASTHFGGSTDTQYF. The chain uses TRBV12-3 or TRBV12-4 and TRBJ2-3; possibly TRBD2 for D (5 bases). CDR3 length: 15 amino acids. V lost 7 bases to trimming and J lost 0 bases, with 14 bases between them.

The gene calls are TRBV6-6 and TRBJ2-7; D ambiguous. This CDR3 has 13 amino acids. Trimming cost V 6 bases and J 4 bases, with 13 bases left between them. Germline CDR1 MNHNY, CDR2 SVGAGI (reference sequence). CDR3 nucleotides: TGTGCCAGCAGACCCGGCCCGCTATACGAGCAGTACGTC. It codes for CASRPGPLYEQYV.

This clonotype was found many times. The V gene is TRBV7-2, the J gene TRBJ2-7; D gene ambiguous. This CDR3 has 11 residues. Germline-derived CDR1 and CDR2 are SGHTA and FQGNSA. With 3 bases removed from V and 3 bases from J, the gap between germline ends came to 3 bases. The CDR3 DNA sequence: TGTGCCAGCAGCTTTCTCTACGAGCAGTACTTC. As protein: CASSFLYEQYF.

V gene TRBV12-3 or TRBV12-4 combines with J gene TRBJ1-5; the D is unclear. V was shortened by 5 bases and J by 2 bases, with 10 bases between the two germline ends. This CDR3 contains 14 residues. The CDR3 DNA sequence: TGTGCCAGCAGTGGGGTGGGAGGCAATCAGCCCCAGCATTTT. It is translated as CASSGVGGNQPQHF.

This clonotype was counted only a few times. The rearrangement uses TRBV29-1 and TRBJ1-4; D is unresolved. The CDR3 is 14 amino acids. CDR1 is SQVTM and CDR2 is ANQGSEA in the germline V gene. V lost 4 bases and J lost 0, with 9 bases in between. The CDR3 protein is CSVGDGATNEKLFF. Here the CDR3 DNA reads TGCAGCGTTGGAGACGGTGCAACTAATGAAAAACTGTTTTTT.

Only a few counts were recorded for this clonotype. The chain joins TRBV4-1 to TRBJ2-5; 7 bases fit TRBD2. The germline gives CDR1 MGHRA, CDR2 YSYEKL. J gave up 2 bases and V 4 bases, and 7 bases lay outside the gene matches. The length of the CDR3 is 15 residues. CDR3 coding DNA: TGCGCCAGCAGCCCCCAGCGGGGACCTCAAGAGACCCAGTACTTC. It encodes CASSPQRGPQETQYF.

This clonotype occurred many times. The DNA for the CDR3 is TGTGCCAGCAGTACTAGCGGCACAGATACGCAGTATTTT. Translated, it gives CASSTSGTDTQYF. The chain couples TRBV14 to TRBJ2-3; 7 nucleotides align to TRBD2. Germline assignment: CDR1 SGHDN and CDR2 FVKESK. V shed 6 bases, J shed 1 base, and the junction held 1 base outside the gene matches. The CDR3 runs 13 residues.

The chain joins TRBV14 to TRBJ2-7, with TRBD1 matching over 8 bases. After removal of 6 bases from V and 3 bases from J, the junction contained 7 bases not matched to a gene. Germline V CDR1 and CDR2: SGHDN, FVKESK. The CDR3 extends over 14 amino acids. CDR3 coding DNA: TGTGCCAGCAGTCCAACCGGACAGGGCTACGAGCAGTACTTC. Protein: CASSPTGQGYEQYF.

The gene calls are TRBV12-3 or TRBV12-4 and TRBJ2-1; 12 positions match TRBD2. Unmatched junction bases numbered 6, after V lost 5 bases and J lost 7 bases. The CDR3 is made up of 15 amino acids. The CDR3: CASSPGTSGFNEQFF. In DNA form, the CDR3 reads TGTGCCAGCAGTCCGGGGACTAGCGGGTTTAATGAGCAGTTCTTC.

V gene TRBV28 combines with J gene TRBJ2-7; 12 positions match TRBD1. Trimming at V came to 7 bases and at J to 4 bases, leaving 8 bases not matched to a gene. Germline V lookup: CDR1 MDHEN, CDR2 SYDVKM. This CDR3 is built from 15 residues. The DNA of the CDR3 is TGTGCCAGCAACCGGGACAGGGGGCATCAATACGAGCAGTACGTC. It codes for CASNRDRGHQYEQYV.

The chain carries TRBV18 and TRBJ2-4; D could derive from TRBD1 or TRBD2 (5 bases each). Germline values: CDR1 KGHSH, CDR2 LQKENI. The V gene lost 3 bases and the J gene lost 0 bases, with 12 bases spanning the gap. The CDR3 spans 16 residues. CDR3 amino acids: CASSPGVALAKNIQYF. The DNA for the CDR3 is TGTGCCAGCTCACCGGGGGTGGCCCTAGCCAAAAACATTCAGTACTTC.

The sample holds a few counts of this clonotype. The chain uses TRBV18 and TRBJ1-1; D is perhaps TRBD1 (6 bases). CDR1 and CDR2 (germline): KGHSH, LQKENI. The CDR3 contains 16 residues. Trimming took 4 bases from V and 1 from J, leaving 16 bases between them. The CDR3 here is CASSQPNRARNTEAFF. In DNA, the CDR3 is TGTGCCAGCTCACAACCTAACAGGGCTCGGAACACTGAAGCTTTCTTT.

This rearrangement joins TRBV6-5 to TRBJ1-6, with a tentative D call TRBD1 (6 bases). CDR1 and CDR2 (germline): MNHEY, SVGAGI. This CDR3 has 21 amino acids. Trimming shortened V by 0 bases and J by 4 bases, and 25 bases separated the two germline ends. CDR3 protein: CASSYSSGFLGRGSYNSPLHF. In nucleotides, the CDR3 is TGTGCCAGCAGTTACTCGAGTGGGTTTCTGGGCAGGGGTTCTTATAATTCACCCCTCCACTTT.

This clonotype has a count of ten or more. The genes are TRBV5-1 and TRBJ1-1; D possibly corresponds to TRBD1 (5 bases). The length of the CDR3 is 14 residues. Germline-derived CDR1 and CDR2 are SGHRS and YFSETQ. Between the trimmed V and J ends, which lost 5 bases and 3 bases, there was a span of 14 bases. CDR3 loop: CASRVWGRDTEAFF. The CDR3 DNA is TGCGCCAGCAGAGTCTGGGGACGGGACACTGAAGCTTTCTTT.